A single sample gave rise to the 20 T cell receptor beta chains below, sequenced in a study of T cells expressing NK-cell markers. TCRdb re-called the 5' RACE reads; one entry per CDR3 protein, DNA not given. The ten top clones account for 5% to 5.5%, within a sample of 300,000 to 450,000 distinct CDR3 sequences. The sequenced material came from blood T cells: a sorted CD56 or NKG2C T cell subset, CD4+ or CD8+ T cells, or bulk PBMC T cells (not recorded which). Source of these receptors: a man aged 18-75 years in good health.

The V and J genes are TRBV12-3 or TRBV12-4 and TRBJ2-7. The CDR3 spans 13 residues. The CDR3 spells CASSGYLFHEQYF.

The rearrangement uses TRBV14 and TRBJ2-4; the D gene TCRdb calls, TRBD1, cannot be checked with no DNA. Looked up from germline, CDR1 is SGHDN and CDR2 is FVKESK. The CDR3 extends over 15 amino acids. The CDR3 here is CASSQAGGTGNIQYF.

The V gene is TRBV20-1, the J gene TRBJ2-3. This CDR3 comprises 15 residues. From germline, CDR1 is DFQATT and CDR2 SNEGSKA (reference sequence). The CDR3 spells CSADERVFGTDTQYF.

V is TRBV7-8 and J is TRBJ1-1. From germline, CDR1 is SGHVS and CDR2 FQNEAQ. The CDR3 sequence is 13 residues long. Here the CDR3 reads CASSFSSITEAFF.

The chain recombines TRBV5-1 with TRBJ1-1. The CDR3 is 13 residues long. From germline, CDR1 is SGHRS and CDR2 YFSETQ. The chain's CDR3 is CASSLMMNTEAFF.

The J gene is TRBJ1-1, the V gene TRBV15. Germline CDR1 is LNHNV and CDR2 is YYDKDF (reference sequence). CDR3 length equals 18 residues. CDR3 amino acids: CATSRDSSGVRRGTEAFF. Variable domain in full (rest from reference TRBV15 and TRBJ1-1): DAMVIQNPRYQVTQFGKPVTLSCSQTLNHNVMYWYQQKSSQAPKLLFHYYDKDFNNEADTPDNFQSRRPNTSFCFLDIRSPGLGDTAMYLCATSRDSSGVRRGTEAFFGQGTRLTVV.

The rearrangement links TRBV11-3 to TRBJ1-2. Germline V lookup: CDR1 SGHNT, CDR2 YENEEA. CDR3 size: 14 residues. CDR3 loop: CASSPLTGIYGYTF.

CDR3: CASSEDGYVDGYTF. J is TRBJ1-2 and V is TRBV2. Germline CDR1 is SNHLY and CDR2 is FYNNEI. The CDR3 sequence is 14 residues long.

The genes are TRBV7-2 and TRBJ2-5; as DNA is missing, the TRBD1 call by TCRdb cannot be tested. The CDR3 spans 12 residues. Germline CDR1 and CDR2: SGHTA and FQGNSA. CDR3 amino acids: CASQGVGETQYF.

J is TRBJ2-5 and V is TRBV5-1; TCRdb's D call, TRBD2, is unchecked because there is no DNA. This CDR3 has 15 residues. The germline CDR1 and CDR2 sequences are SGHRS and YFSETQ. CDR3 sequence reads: CASSFSGGPTQTQYF.

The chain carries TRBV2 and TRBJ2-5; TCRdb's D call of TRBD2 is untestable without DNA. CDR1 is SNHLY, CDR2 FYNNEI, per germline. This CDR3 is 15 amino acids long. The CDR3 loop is CASSVPSGGKETQYF.

CDR3 sequence: CASSLAWRGSVRTDTQYF. The chain combines TRBV7-6 with TRBJ2-3; TCRdb's D gene call, TRBD1, goes unchecked for lack of DNA. The CDR3 is 18 residues long. Germline V lookup: CDR1 SGHVS, CDR2 FNYEAQ.

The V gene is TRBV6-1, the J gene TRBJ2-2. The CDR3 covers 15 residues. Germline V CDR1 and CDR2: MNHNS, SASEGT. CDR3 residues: CATKERHVNTGELFF.

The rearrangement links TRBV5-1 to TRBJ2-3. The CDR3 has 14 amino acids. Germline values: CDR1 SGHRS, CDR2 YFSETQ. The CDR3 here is CASSLQHPQDTQYF.

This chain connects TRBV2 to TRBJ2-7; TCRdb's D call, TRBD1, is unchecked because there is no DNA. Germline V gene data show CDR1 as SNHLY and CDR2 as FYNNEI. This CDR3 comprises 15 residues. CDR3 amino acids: CASSEVKGGQVEQYF.

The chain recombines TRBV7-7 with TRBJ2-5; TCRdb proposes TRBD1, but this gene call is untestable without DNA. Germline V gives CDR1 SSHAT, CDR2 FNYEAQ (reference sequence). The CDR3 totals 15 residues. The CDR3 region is CASSSGAGVTETQYF.

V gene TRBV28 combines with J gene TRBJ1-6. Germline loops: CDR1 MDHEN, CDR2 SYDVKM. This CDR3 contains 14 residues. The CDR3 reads CASRAWESNSPLHF.

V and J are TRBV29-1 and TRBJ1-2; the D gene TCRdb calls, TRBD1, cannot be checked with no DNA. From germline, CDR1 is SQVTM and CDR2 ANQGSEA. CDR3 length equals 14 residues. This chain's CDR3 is CSVARRQGGYGYTF.

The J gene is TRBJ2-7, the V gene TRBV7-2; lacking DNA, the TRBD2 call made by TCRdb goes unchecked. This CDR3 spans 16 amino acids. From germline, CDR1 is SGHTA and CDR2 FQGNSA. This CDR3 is CASSPHRTSGSYEQYF.

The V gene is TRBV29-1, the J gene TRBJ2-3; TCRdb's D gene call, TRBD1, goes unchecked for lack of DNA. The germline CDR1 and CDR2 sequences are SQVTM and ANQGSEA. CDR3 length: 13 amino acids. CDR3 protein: CSVRQPYTDTQYF.